A selection of T cell receptor beta chains follows, all from one sample in a study of cytomegalovirus exposure and HLA in healthy donors. The assay was immunoSEQ multiplex PCR, and TCRdb's table has in-frame clones only and misses some. The repertoire holds over 95,000 clones, with over 65% as singletons. Sequencing was performed on PBMCs. The receptors come from a woman aged 40 to 50 in good health and CMV-seropositive. Both conserved end residues are part of each CDR3. A D gene is named only where the DNA matches it firmly. Some rows have no size entry. The others give once, few or many, or a class for an expanded clone.

D gene	clone size	V gene	J gene	CDR3 DNA	CDR3 protein
NA	NA	TRBV23-1	TRBJ1-2	TGCGCCAGCCCCTCCGGGGGGTATGGCTACACCTTC	CASPSGGYGYTF
TRBD2	NA	TRBV4-1	TRBJ2-5	TGCGCCAGCAGCCAAGGGACTAGCGGCCAAGAGACCCAGTACTTC	CASSQGTSGQETQYF
TRBD1	NA	TRBV5-8	TRBJ2-1	TGTGCCAGCAGCCGGACAGGGAGTAACAATGAGCAGTTCTTC	CASSRTGSNNEQFF
TRBD1	few	TRBV6-6	TRBJ2-3	TGTGCCAGCAGTTACTCCGAGGGGGCCAGCACAGATACGCAGTATTTT	CASSYSEGASTDTQYF
NA	few	TRBV6-1	TRBJ2-1	TGTGCCAGCAGAGGGGAAAGGAGCCGTAATGAGCAGTTCTTC	CASRGERSRNEQFF
TRBD2	NA	TRBV5-1	TRBJ2-7	TGCGCCAGCAGCTCAACCGTCGGACTAGCCCGTTCCTACGAGCAGTACTTC	CASSSTVGLARSYEQYF
NA	NA	TRBV9	TRBJ1-4	TGTGCCAGCAGCTCCCAAGTGGGGGCTGAAAAACTGTTTTTT	CASSSQVGAEKLFF
NA	NA	TRBV4-1	TRBJ2-3	TGCGCCAGCAGCCAGCCCTGGGGGCTCGCGGCAGATACGCAGTATTTT	CASSQPWGLAADTQYF
TRBD2	NA	TRBV4-2	TRBJ2-1	TGTGCCAGCAGCTGGGCCAGCGGGGGAGACAATGAGCAGTTCTTC	CASSWASGGDNEQFF
NA	once	TRBV6-5	TRBJ1-6	TGTGCCAGCAGCCCTCGCGAGGCCGGGTCACCCCTCCACTTT	CASSPREAGSPLHF
NA	NA	TRBV6-5	TRBJ2-7	TGTGCCAGCAGTCTACAGGGCAAGCAGTACTTC	CASSLQGKQYF
TRBD1	NA	TRBV10-3	TRBJ1-3	TGTGCCATATGGGACAGGCGTTTCTCTGGAAACACCATATATTTT	CAIWDRRFSGNTIYF
TRBD1	NA	TRBV27	TRBJ2-7	TGTGCCAGCAAGCAGGGGGCGTTGGGCGAGCAGTACTTC	CASKQGALGEQYF
NA	NA	TRBV4-3	TRBJ2-6	TGCGCCAGCAGCCAGGGCTATGCACCCTCTGGGGCCAACGTCCTGACTTTC	CASSQGYAPSGANVLTF
NA	few	TRBV6-6	TRBJ2-3	TGTGCCAGCAGCCCGGTCAGGGGTCCAGATACGCAGTATTTT	CASSPVRGPDTQYF
TRBD1	NA	TRBV6-4	TRBJ1-6	TGTGCCAGCAGTGAGTCGCAGGGGGCATATTCACCCCTCCACTTT	CASSESQGAYSPLHF
NA	once	TRBV7-9	TRBJ1-5	TGTTCCAGCAGCTTTGGAGCGCAGGGGCCCCAGCATTTT	CSSSFGAQGPQHF
NA	NA	TRBV7-3	TRBJ2-3	TGTGCCAGCAGCTTAAGTGACCCGGGTACGCAGTATTTT	CASSLSDPGTQYF
TRBD1	NA	TRBV7-2	TRBJ1-2	TGTGCCAGCAGCCCAAATGGACAGGGAGAGGGCTACACCTTC	CASSPNGQGEGYTF
TRBD2	NA	TRBV9	TRBJ2-5	TGTGCCAGCAGCCCTGGGACTAGCGGACCTCAAGAGACCCAGTACTTC	CASSPGTSGPQETQYF
NA	NA	TRBV5-6	TRBJ1-5	TGTGCCAGCAGCCTGGGTTCCCTTAGCAATCAGCCCCAGCATTTT	CASSLGSLSNQPQHF
NA	once	TRBV7-9	TRBJ1-5	TGTGCCAGCAGCCCCGGGGGGGTTGGGGGCAATCAGCCCCAGCATTTT	CASSPGGVGGNQPQHF
TRBD1	few	TRBV7-9	TRBJ1-1	TGTGCCAGCAGCCTCGAGGGACAGCCGAACACTGAAGCTTTCTTT	CASSLEGQPNTEAFF
NA	NA	TRBV27	TRBJ2-3	TGTGCCAGCAGTTTGGTGACTTTGGGGGGGGGCCGAACAGATACGCAGTATTTT	CASSLVTLGGGRTDTQYF
TRBD2	NA	TRBV5-1	TRBJ2-5	TGCGCCAGCAGCTTGATCCTGGGACTAGATGGGACCCAGTACTTC	CASSLILGLDGTQYF
TRBD2	few	TRBV4-2	TRBJ2-1	TGTGCCAGCAGCCAAGACTCTCTAGCGGGAGTGTACAATGAGCAGTTCTTC	CASSQDSLAGVYNEQFF
TRBD1	NA	TRBV7-9	TRBJ2-7	TGTGCCAGCAGCTTAGGGGCCGGTGGGGACAGGGGCAACGAGCAGTACTTC	CASSLGAGGDRGNEQYF
TRBD1	NA	TRBV6-1	TRBJ1-5	TGTGCCAGCAGTGGATACAGGGGGATCAATCAGCCCCAGCATTTT	CASSGYRGINQPQHF
TRBD2	NA	TRBV4-1	TRBJ2-7	TGCGCCAGCAGCCCCGGACTAGGGCGCTACGAGCAGTACTTC	CASSPGLGRYEQYF
TRBD1	NA	TRBV27	TRBJ1-2	TGTGCCAGCAGTTTAGTGTCGACAGGGAACTATGGCTACACCTTC	CASSLVSTGNYGYTF
NA	NA	TRBV6-1	TRBJ2-5	TGTGCCAGCAGTGAAGCCTACCTCCGGGACAAGGGCCGAACCAAAGAGACCCAGTACTTC	CASSEAYLRDKGRTKETQYF
TRBD1	NA	TRBV9	TRBJ2-4	TGTGCCAGCAGCGCGGGACAGAGAGCCAAAAACATTCAGTACTTC	CASSAGQRAKNIQYF
NA	NA	TRBV7-9	TRBJ2-7	TGTGCCAGCAGCTCACCTAAAGGGGGGGCCTACGAGCAGTACTTC	CASSSPKGGAYEQYF
NA	NA	TRBV30	TRBJ2-7	TGTGCCTGGAGTGTACTCGGTCGCCTCGAGCAGTACTTC	CAWSVLGRLEQYF
NA	NA	TRBV6-1	TRBJ1-2	TGTGCCAGCACGGAGGGGCTGCCGTTAGGCTACACCTTC	CASTEGLPLGYTF
NA	NA	TRBV11-1	TRBJ1-1	TGTGCCAGCAGCCCTCGGGGGGGCTCTGGAACTGAATCTTTCTTT	CASSPRGGSGTESFF
NA	NA	TRBV7-2	TRBJ2-1	TGTGCCAGCAGCTTAGGTAGCCGAGGGTACAATGAGCAGTTCTTC	CASSLGSRGYNEQFF
TRBD2	NA	TRBV2	TRBJ2-1	TGTGCCAGCAGTGAAAGACTAGCGGGATACACGCACAATGAGCAGTTCTTC	CASSERLAGYTHNEQFF
NA	NA	TRBV19	TRBJ2-4	TGTGCCAGTAGTCAGGGAGCCAAAAACATTCAGTACTTC	CASSQGAKNIQYF
TRBD2	NA	TRBV4-1	TRBJ2-2	TGCGCCAGCAGCCAAGCCGGGACTAGCGGAAACACCGGGGAGCTGTTTTTT	CASSQAGTSGNTGELFF
NA	NA	TRBV6-5	TRBJ2-7	TGTGCCAGCAGTTACAGTACAGGGGCGGGAGGCTACGAGCAGTACTTC	CASSYSTGAGGYEQYF
NA	NA	TRBV7-9	TRBJ2-2	TGTGCCAGCAGCCTCGACTTAAACACCGGGGAGCTGTTTTTT	CASSLDLNTGELFF
TRBD1	NA	TRBV5-1	TRBJ1-4	TGCGCCAGCAGCGACTTACAGGGGGCTGGTGAAAAACTGTTTTTT	CASSDLQGAGEKLFF
NA	NA	TRBV19	TRBJ1-6	TGTGCCAGTAGTGTACAGGGAAAAAAAGGGAATTCACCCCTCCACTTT	CASSVQGKKGNSPLHF
NA	NA	TRBV4-3	TRBJ1-1	TGCGCCAGCAGCCAAGATGGGGGGACCACTGAAGCTTTCTTT	CASSQDGGTTEAFF
TRBD2	NA	TRBV18	TRBJ2-7	TGTGCCAGCTCAACTAGCGGGAGACGGGGAGAGCAGTACTTC	CASSTSGRRGEQYF
TRBD2	NA	TRBV19	TRBJ2-3	TGTGCCTCAAAGGGACTAGCGTTTTACACAGATACGCAGTATTTT	CASKGLAFYTDTQYF